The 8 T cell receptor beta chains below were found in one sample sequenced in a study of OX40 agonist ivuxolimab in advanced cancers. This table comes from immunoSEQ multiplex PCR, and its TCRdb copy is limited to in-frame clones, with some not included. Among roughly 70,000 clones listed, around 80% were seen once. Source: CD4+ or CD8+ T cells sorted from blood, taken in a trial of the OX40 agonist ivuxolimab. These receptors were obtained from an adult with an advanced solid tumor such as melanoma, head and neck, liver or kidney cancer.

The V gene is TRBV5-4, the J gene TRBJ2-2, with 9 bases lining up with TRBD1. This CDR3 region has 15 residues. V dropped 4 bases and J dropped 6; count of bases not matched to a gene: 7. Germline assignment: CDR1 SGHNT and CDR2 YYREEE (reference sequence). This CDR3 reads CASSTGTGWAGELFF. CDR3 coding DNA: TGTGCCAGCAGCACCGGGACAGGGTGGGCCGGGGAGCTGTTTTTT.

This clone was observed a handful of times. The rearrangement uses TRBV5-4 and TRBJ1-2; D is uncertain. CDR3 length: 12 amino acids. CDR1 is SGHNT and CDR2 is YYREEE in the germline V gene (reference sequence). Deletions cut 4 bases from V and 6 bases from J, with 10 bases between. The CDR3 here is CASSLWGNGYTF. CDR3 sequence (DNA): TGTGCCAGCAGCCTTTGGGGAAATGGCTACACCTTC.

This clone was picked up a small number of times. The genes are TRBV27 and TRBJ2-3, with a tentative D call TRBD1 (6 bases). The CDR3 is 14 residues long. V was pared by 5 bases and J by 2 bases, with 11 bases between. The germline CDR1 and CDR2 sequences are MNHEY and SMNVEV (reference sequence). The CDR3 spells CASSRQVPTDTQYF. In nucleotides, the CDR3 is TGTGCCAGCAGTCGACAGGTCCCCACAGATACGCAGTATTTT.

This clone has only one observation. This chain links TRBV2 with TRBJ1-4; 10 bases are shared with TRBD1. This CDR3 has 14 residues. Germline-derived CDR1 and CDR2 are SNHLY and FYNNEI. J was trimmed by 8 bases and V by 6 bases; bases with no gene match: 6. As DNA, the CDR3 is TGTGCCAGCAGCGACGGGACAGGGGTGGAAAAACTGTTTTTT. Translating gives CASSDGTGVEKLFF.

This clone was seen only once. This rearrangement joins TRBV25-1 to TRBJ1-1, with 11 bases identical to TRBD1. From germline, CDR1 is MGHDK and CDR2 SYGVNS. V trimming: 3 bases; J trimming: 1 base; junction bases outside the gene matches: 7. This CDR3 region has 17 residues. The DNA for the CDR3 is TGTGCCAGCAGTGACTCCGGGACAGGGGGACCGAACACTGAAGCTTTCTTT. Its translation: CASSDSGTGGPNTEAFF. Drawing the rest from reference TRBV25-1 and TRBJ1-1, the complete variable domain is EADIYQTPRYLVIGTGKKITLECSQTMGHDKMYWYQQDPGMELHLIHYSYGVNSTEKGDLSSESTVSRIRTEHFPLTLESARPSHTSQYLCASSDSGTGGPNTEAFFGQGTRLTVV.

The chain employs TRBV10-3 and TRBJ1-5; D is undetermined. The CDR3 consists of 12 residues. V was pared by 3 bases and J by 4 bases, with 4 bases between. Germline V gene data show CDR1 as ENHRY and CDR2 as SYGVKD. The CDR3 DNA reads TGTGCCATCAGTGACCCTAATCAGCCCCAGCATTTT. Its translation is CAISDPNQPQHF.

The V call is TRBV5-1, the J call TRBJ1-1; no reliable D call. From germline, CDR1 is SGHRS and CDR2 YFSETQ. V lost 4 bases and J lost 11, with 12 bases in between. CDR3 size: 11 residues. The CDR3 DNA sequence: TGCGCCAGCAGCGGGAGGAGTGGGGCTTTCTTT. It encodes CASSGRSGAFF.

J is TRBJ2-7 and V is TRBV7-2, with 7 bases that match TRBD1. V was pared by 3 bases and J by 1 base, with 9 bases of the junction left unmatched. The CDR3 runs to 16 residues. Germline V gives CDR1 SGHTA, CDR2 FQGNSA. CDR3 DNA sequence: TGTGCCAGCAGCTTGCCCGGAACAGGGGTGTCCTACGAGCAGTACTTC. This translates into CASSLPGTGVSYEQYF.